This TCR beta chain was obtained from a study of cytomegalovirus exposure and HLA in healthy donors. Study-wide results and limits: Most of the CMV-associated TCR beta chains (in a later analysis) appeared to be HLA-restricted. The study carried out a later analysis of TCR beta sequences. It associated about 15,000 of them with specific HLA alleles at a false discovery rate of 0.05.

The germline gives CDR1 SEHNR, CDR2 FQNEAQ (reference sequence). CDR3 length equals 12 residues. The sample holds a few counts of this clone. The target antigen is unknown. The junction and the germline gene differ at one end; a read error may be behind it. The study ran its PCR with 60 Vbeta and 13 Jbeta primers. TCRdb keeps only in-frame clones here, not all; method: immunoSEQ multiplex PCR. The sample has under 200,000 clones; about 75% are singletons. The sequenced material came from PBMCs. The receptor was isolated from a woman aged 45-65 years in good health and CMV-seropositive. The chain employs TRBV7-9 and TRBJ2-7, with no clear D. CDR3 protein: CSSSLTEFEQYF. The CDR3 DNA sequence: TGTTCCAGCAGCTTGACGGAGTTCGAGCAGTACTTC.